These 28 T cell receptor beta chains were all obtained from the same sample, sequenced in a study of cytomegalovirus exposure and HLA in healthy donors. The primer mix had 60 Vbeta and 13 Jbeta primers. Data came from immunoSEQ multiplex PCR; TCRdb stores just in-frame clones and leaves some out. The repertoire holds over 70,000 clones, with around four fifths as singletons. Sequenced sample: PBMCs. The receptors come from a male donor in good health and CMV-seronegative.

The rearrangement joins TRBV5-1 to TRBJ1-1; a weak D match, TRBD1 (6 bases). The CDR3 length is 18 residues. Germline loops: CDR1 SGHRS, CDR2 YFSETQ. V was pared by 0 bases and J by 1 base, with 19 bases between. CDR3 residues: CASSLAALPGQGNTEAFF. The CDR3 nucleotides are TGCGCCAGCAGCTTGGCCGCCTTACCGGGACAAGGGAACACTGAAGCTTTCTTT.

The chain joins TRBV28 to TRBJ2-7; D is ambiguous. The germline V gene encodes CDR1 MDHEN and CDR2 SYDVKM. The CDR3 totals 11 residues. The V and J ends lost 4 bases and 2 bases respectively, with 3 bases between them. CDR3 amino acids: CASSSTYEQYF. The CDR3 coding sequence is TGTGCCAGCAGTTCCACCTACGAGCAGTACTTC. The complete variable domain, with remaining parts taken from reference TRBV28 and TRBJ2-7, reads DVKVTQSSRYLVKRTGEKVFLECVQDMDHENMFWYRQDPGLGLRLIYFSYDVKMKEKGDIPEGYSVSREKKERFSLILESASTNQTSMYLCASSSTYEQYFGPGTRLTVT.

This chain connects TRBV7-9 to TRBJ2-7; D is perhaps TRBD2 (6 bases). CDR1 SEHNR and CDR2 FQNEAQ come from the germline V gene (reference sequence). The length of the CDR3 is 14 residues. Trimming stripped 1 base from V and 3 bases from J, with 10 bases between. In DNA form, the CDR3 reads TGTGCCAGCAGCTTAGGTGCGGGAAGCTACGAGCAGTACTTC. Translation: CASSLGAGSYEQYF.

The chain is built from TRBV18 and TRBJ1-4; possible D gene TRBD1, 6 bases. Germline CDR1 reads KGHSH; CDR2 reads LQKENI. Deletions cut 1 base from V and 8 bases from J, with 14 bases between. The CDR3 has 15 amino acids. The CDR3 is CASSPQGGSKEKLFF. The CDR3 nucleotides read TGTGCCAGCTCACCACAAGGGGGTAGTAAGGAAAAACTGTTTTTT.

Only a few counts were recorded for this clone. The chain has TRBV7-9 and TRBJ2-1, with D possibly TRBD2 on 6 matching bases. Per the germline V gene, CDR1 is SEHNR and CDR2 is FQNEAQ (reference sequence). V was shortened by 4 bases and J by 5 bases, with 9 bases between the two germline ends. The CDR3 spans 13 residues. The CDR3: CASSSRGDNEQFF. Here the CDR3 DNA reads TGTGCCAGCAGCTCGCGGGGCGACAATGAGCAGTTCTTC.

Only one count was recorded for this clone. The gene calls are TRBV19 and TRBJ1-3; TRBD1 matches at 7 bases. Germline trimming cut 6 bases from V and 2 bases from J; bases unmatched to any gene: 1. The CDR3 totals 13 residues. Germline-derived CDR1 and CDR2 are LNHDA and SQIVND (reference sequence). CDR3 DNA sequence: TGTGCCAGTAGCACAGGGGCTGGAAACACCATATATTTT. Encoded protein: CASSTGAGNTIYF.

The chain couples TRBV10-3 to TRBJ1-3; weak D call: TRBD1 (5 bases). V was shortened by 0 bases and J by 2 bases, with 11 bases between the two germline ends. Per germline, CDR1 ENHRY and CDR2 SYGVKD. The CDR3 has 16 amino acids. The CDR3 region is CAISESDPGTGNTIYF. The CDR3 DNA is TGTGCCATCAGTGAGTCGGATCCAGGGACTGGAAACACCATATATTTT.

CDR3 nucleotides: TGTGCCAGCAGTTCCCTGACAGGGGCATCTTTGATCGGCAATCAGCCCCAGCATTTT. Translating gives CASSSLTGASLIGNQPQHF. The chain joins TRBV27 to TRBJ1-5, with 8 bases aligning to TRBD1. The CDR3 totals 19 residues. CDR1 and CDR2 from the germline V gene are MNHEY and SMNVEV (reference sequence). The junction had 16 bases not matched to a gene; V was cut back by 4 bases and J by 2 bases.

The chain joins TRBV2 to TRBJ1-5, with D perhaps matching TRBD1 (6 bases). V lost 3 bases and J lost 5, with 11 bases in between. Per germline, CDR1 SNHLY and CDR2 FYNNEI. This CDR3 comprises 14 residues. DNA of the CDR3: TGTGCCAGCAGTGATGGCAGGGGACATCAGCCCCAGCATTTT. It translates to CASSDGRGHQPQHF.

V usage is TRBV28 and J usage is TRBJ1-1, with D perhaps matching TRBD1 (5 bases). The CDR3 runs 15 residues. Trimming removed 1 base from V and 3 bases from J, with 12 bases in between. From germline, CDR1 is MDHEN and CDR2 SYDVKM. The CDR3 nucleotides are TGTGCCAGCAGTTTATATGGGGGGGTAGACACTGAAGCTTTCTTT. The encoded protein is CASSLYGGVDTEAFF.

The chain is built from TRBV30 and TRBJ1-1, with a tentative D call TRBD1 (6 bases). Germline assignment: CDR1 GTSNPN and CDR2 SVGIG (reference sequence). The CDR3 covers 13 residues. Trimming removed 4 bases from V and 7 bases from J, with 16 bases in between. The CDR3, as DNA: TGTGCCTGGACAACATTGATACAGGGTGAAGCTTTCTTT. The encoded protein is CAWTTLIQGEAFF. The entire variable domain, with the rest obtained from reference TRBV30 and TRBJ1-1, is as follows: SQTIHQWPATLVQPVGSPLSLECTVEGTSNPNLYWYRQAAGRGLQLLFYSVGIGQISSEVPQNLSASRPQDRQFILSSKKLLLSDSGFYLCAWTTLIQGEAFFGQGTRLTVV.

This sequence joins TRBV30 and TRBJ1-2, with D unresolved. Per the germline V gene, CDR1 is GTSNPN and CDR2 is SVGIG (reference sequence). This CDR3 has 14 amino acids. V dropped 3 bases and J dropped 4 bases, with 15 bases sitting between them. CDR3 in DNA: TGTGCCTGGAGCGACCCTCGGCGGGGCTATGGCTACACCTTC. Encoded protein: CAWSDPRRGYGYTF.

This clone was observed once. The chain combines TRBV27 with TRBJ1-6, with 10 nucleotides matching TRBD1. Germline CDR1 is MNHEY and CDR2 is SMNVEV (reference sequence). This CDR3 contains 15 residues. V dropped 1 base and J dropped 9; count of bases not matched to a gene: 3. CDR3 nucleotides: TGTGCCAGCAGTTTATTGACAGGGGGCGCTTCACCCCTCCACTTT. It codes for CASSLLTGGASPLHF.

V is TRBV27 and J is TRBJ1-1; 7 nucleotides line up with TRBD1. Trimming took 6 bases from V and 8 from J; bases not matched to a gene: 9. CDR3 size: 13 residues. CDR1 and CDR2 (germline): MNHEY, SMNVEV (reference sequence). Here the CDR3 reads CASSLRQGLEAFF. CDR3 sequence (DNA): TGTGCCAGCAGCCTCCGACAGGGTCTGGAAGCTTTCTTT.

The V call is TRBV5-6, the J call TRBJ1-2; maybe TRBD1 (6 bases). V was pared by 4 bases and J by 7 bases, with 11 bases between. The CDR3 is 12 amino acids. Per the germline V gene, CDR1 is SGHDT and CDR2 is YYEEEE. The CDR3 DNA sequence: TGTGCCAGCAGCCTCGGACAGAGTGGCTACACCTTC. As protein: CASSLGQSGYTF.

This rearrangement joins TRBV4-3 to TRBJ1-2; D gene uncertain. This CDR3 contains 14 residues. Germline assignment: CDR1 LGHNA and CDR2 YSLEER. Trimming cost V 4 bases and J 5 bases, with 14 bases left between them. This CDR3 reads CASSLRSSGYGYTF. The CDR3 nucleotides are TGCGCCAGCAGCCTTAGGAGTTCTGGGTATGGCTACACCTTC.

The chain couples TRBV2 to TRBJ1-3; 7 nucleotides line up with TRBD1. J was trimmed by 0 bases and V by 6 bases; bases with no gene match: 5. Germline V gene data show CDR1 as SNHLY and CDR2 as FYNNEI. The CDR3 covers 15 residues. The CDR3 is CASSVTGDSGNTIYF. DNA of the CDR3: TGTGCCAGCAGCGTAACAGGGGACTCTGGAAACACCATATATTTT.

The chain carries TRBV23-1 and TRBJ2-5; D is unclear. TRBV23-1 is marked as an open reading frame, function uncertain. The V and J ends lost 2 bases and 0 bases respectively, with 7 bases between them. The CDR3 extends over 14 amino acids. This chain's CDR3 is CASSQRGDQETQYF. CDR3 sequence (DNA): TGCGCCAGCAGTCAACGAGGTGACCAAGAGACCCAGTACTTC.

Only a few counts were recorded for this clone. The chain links TRBV7-9 to TRBJ1-4; D is unclear. The germline V and J ends were trimmed by 2 bases and 4 bases, with 8 bases remaining between them. CDR1 and CDR2 from the germline V gene are SEHNR and FQNEAQ (reference sequence). CDR3 length: 14 amino acids. The CDR3 loop reads CASSLIGSNEKLFF. The CDR3 nucleotides are TGTGCCAGCAGCTTAATTGGGAGTAATGAAAAACTGTTTTTT.

This sequence joins TRBV6-5 and TRBJ1-1; D possibly corresponds to TRBD1 (6 bases). This CDR3 is 14 amino acids long. Germline V gene sequence: CDR1 MNHEY, CDR2 SVGAGI. The V and J ends lost 2 bases and 4 bases respectively, with 11 bases between them. CDR3 in DNA: TGTGCCAGCAGTTACCGCACAGGGACCACTGAAGCTTTCTTT. Translated: CASSYRTGTTEAFF.

V and J are TRBV30 and TRBJ1-1, with D hard to call. The germline V and J ends were trimmed by 3 bases and 4 bases, with 12 bases remaining between them. The CDR3 sequence is 13 residues long. Germline CDR1 and CDR2: GTSNPN and SVGIG (reference sequence). CDR3 sequence reads: CAWRRDFSTEAFF. CDR3 nucleotide sequence: TGTGCCTGGAGGAGGGATTTCTCCACTGAAGCTTTCTTT.

This rearrangement joins TRBV7-2 to TRBJ2-7; 7 bases fit TRBD2. The junction had 10 bases not matched to a gene; V was cut back by 6 bases and J by 2 bases. The CDR3 is 15 residues long. Germline V gene data show CDR1 as SGHTA and CDR2 as FQGNSA. CDR3 in amino acids: CASRLRASGPYEQYF. CDR3 nucleotides: TGTGCCAGCAGACTCCGGGCTAGCGGACCCTACGAGCAGTACTTC.

The table lists this clone with a few counts. The CDR3 DNA follows: TGTGCCAGCAGGGGCCGGGGAGCTTATCAGCCCCAGCATTTT. This sequence encodes CASRGRGAYQPQHF. The chain employs TRBV2 and TRBJ1-5; no firm D call. The V gene lost 6 bases and the J gene lost 5 bases, with 14 bases spanning the gap. This CDR3 contains 14 residues. Germline values: CDR1 SNHLY, CDR2 FYNNEI.

This clone was counted between two and nine times. The junction differs from germline at one of its ends, possibly a read error. The rearrangement links TRBV10-3 to TRBJ2-6; D is possibly TRBD2 (6 bases). The CDR3 is 15 amino acids. Per the germline V gene, CDR1 is ENHRY and CDR2 is SYGVKD. The CDR3 DNA reads as TGTGCCATCACTGGGACTGCCTCTGGGGCCAACGGCCTGACTTTC. Protein sequence: CAITGTASGANGLTF.

The chain employs TRBV6-1 and TRBJ2-7, with a weak D call TRBD2 (5 bases). The germline V and J ends were trimmed by 2 bases and 0 bases, with 11 bases remaining between them. CDR1 is MNHNS and CDR2 is SASEGT in the germline V gene. This CDR3 contains 15 residues. CDR3 sequence reads: CASSEIATSSYEQYF. CDR3 nucleotide sequence: TGTGCCAGCAGTGAAATAGCGACCAGCTCCTACGAGCAGTACTTC.

The chain carries TRBV18 and TRBJ2-2, with D perhaps matching TRBD1 (6 bases). The ends were cut back, 8 bases at V and 0 bases at J, with 13 bases in the middle. Germline loops: CDR1 KGHSH, CDR2 LQKENI. The CDR3 runs 15 residues. Here the CDR3 DNA reads TGTGCCAGCACAACAGGGTACGCGAACACCGGGGAGCTGTTTTTT. Protein: CASTTGYANTGELFF. Using reference TRBV18 and TRBJ2-2 for the parts outside the CDR3, the full variable domain is NAGVMQNPRHLVRRRGQEARLRCSPMKGHSHVYWYRQLPEEGLKFMVYLQKENIIDESGMPKERFSAEFPKEGPSILRIQQVVRGDSAAYFCASTTGYANTGELFFGEGSRLTVL.

A note on this clone: Other nucleotide sequences from this sample produce the same CDR3. The CDR3 loop is CASSFRQNNYGYTF. The DNA for the CDR3 is TGTGCCAGCAGCTTCCGACAGAACAACTATGGCTACACCTTC. The gene calls are TRBV7-8 and TRBJ1-2; possibly TRBD1 for D (5 bases). The germline CDR1 and CDR2 sequences are SGHVS and FQNEAQ. The CDR3 contains 14 residues. The V end was cut by 3 bases, the J end by 2 bases, with 10 bases between.

V and J are TRBV28 and TRBJ1-5; D is possibly TRBD1 (6 bases). The germline V gene encodes CDR1 MDHEN and CDR2 SYDVKM. The CDR3 has 16 amino acids. Trimming stripped 3 bases from V and 9 bases from J, with 21 bases between. The CDR3 protein is CASSFSGQPDSWPQHF. The CDR3 DNA sequence: TGTGCCAGCAGTTTTTCGGGACAACCCGACTCGTGGCCCCAGCATTTT.